This is a list of T cell receptor beta chains from one sample in a study of OX40 agonist ivuxolimab in advanced cancers. Profiled with immunoSEQ multiplex PCR; TCRdb holds only in-frame clones, not every one. Here the sample spans about 64,000 clones, roughly 89% being singletons. This sample comprised CD4+ or CD8+ T cells sorted from blood, obtained in a trial of the OX40 agonist ivuxolimab. These receptors all come from an adult with an advanced solid tumor such as melanoma, head and neck, liver or kidney cancer. Each CDR3 is given with its conserved first and last residue. Each record gives: J gene, V gene, CDR3 protein.

j_gene: TRBJ1-1; v_gene: TRBV29-1; CDR3aa: CSAPGQGTHEAFF
j_gene: TRBJ1-1; v_gene: TRBV4-2; CDR3aa: CASSQDPLDTEAFF
j_gene: TRBJ2-3; v_gene: TRBV14; CDR3aa: CASSQDNLLTQYF
j_gene: TRBJ1-2; v_gene: TRBV28; CDR3aa: CASSQFGYGYTF
j_gene: TRBJ2-5; v_gene: TRBV2; CDR3aa: CASSEQETQYF
j_gene: TRBJ2-7; v_gene: TRBV28; CDR3aa: CASSRGIYEQYF
j_gene: TRBJ2-3; v_gene: TRBV28; CDR3aa: CASSLWQLSTDTQYF
j_gene: TRBJ1-1; v_gene: TRBV6-1; CDR3aa: CASSEVSGESEAFF
j_gene: TRBJ2-2; v_gene: TRBV6-1; CDR3aa: CASRKLAGETGELFF
j_gene: TRBJ1-1; v_gene: TRBV5-5; CDR3aa: CASSPQPGGPEAFF
j_gene: TRBJ2-7; v_gene: TRBV6-1; CDR3aa: CASHGGREYEQYF
j_gene: TRBJ1-5; v_gene: TRBV6-4; CDR3aa: CASSASGNQPQHF
j_gene: TRBJ2-3; v_gene: TRBV7-9; CDR3aa: CASSSREGGIDTQYF
j_gene: TRBJ2-2; v_gene: TRBV15; CDR3aa: CATSRPGTASGTGELFF
j_gene: TRBJ2-1; v_gene: TRBV4-1; CDR3aa: CASSQNEGFNEQFF
j_gene: TRBJ2-7; v_gene: TRBV27; CDR3aa: CASKRGDAWEQYF
j_gene: TRBJ2-3; v_gene: TRBV2; CDR3aa: CASSEYYFTDTQYF